Listed below are T cell receptor beta chains from one sample, sequenced in a study of cytomegalovirus exposure and HLA in healthy donors. Data came from immunoSEQ multiplex PCR; TCRdb stores just in-frame clones and leaves some out. The data contain approximately 140,000 clones, about 90% of them singletons. Input material: PBMCs. These TCRs come from a man aged 18 to 30 in good health and CMV-seronegative. Both conserved end residues are part of each CDR3. Fields, in order: CDR3 protein, CDR3 DNA, clone size, D gene, V gene, J gene. A D gene is named only where the DNA matches it firmly. Only part of the rows carry a size: once, few, many, or a class if the clone is expanded.

cdr3_aa: CASSQDRGGETQYF; cdr3_nt: TGCGCCAGCAGCCAAGATCGGGGGGGGGAGACCCAGTACTTC; clone_size: NA; d_call: TRBD2; v_call: TRBV4-1; j_call: TRBJ2-5
cdr3_aa: CASSLWGEDTEAFF; cdr3_nt: TGTGCCAGCAGTTTATGGGGGGAGGACACTGAAGCTTTCTTT; clone_size: NA; d_call: NA; v_call: TRBV27; j_call: TRBJ1-1
cdr3_aa: CASSLPPGQNTEAFF; cdr3_nt: TGTGCCAGCAGCTTACCCCCGGGACAGAACACTGAAGCTTTCTTT; clone_size: once; d_call: NA; v_call: TRBV7-6; j_call: TRBJ1-1
cdr3_aa: CASSLVDQGAGELFF; cdr3_nt: TGTGCCAGCAGCTTAGTGGATCAGGGGGCCGGGGAGCTGTTTTTT; clone_size: NA; d_call: TRBD1; v_call: TRBV7-2; j_call: TRBJ2-2
cdr3_aa: CASSQEGHLISGANVLTF; cdr3_nt: TGCGCCAGCAGCCAAGAGGGACACCTTATCTCTGGGGCCAACGTCCTGACTTTC; clone_size: NA; d_call: NA; v_call: TRBV4-1; j_call: TRBJ2-6
cdr3_aa: CASSLVVFGQTEKLFF; cdr3_nt: TGCGCCAGCAGCTTGGTGGTTTTCGGACAGACAGAAAAACTGTTTTTT; clone_size: NA; d_call: NA; v_call: TRBV5-1; j_call: TRBJ1-4
cdr3_aa: CASARGETQYF; cdr3_nt: TGTGCCAGCGCCCGGGGGGAGACCCAGTACTTC; clone_size: NA; d_call: NA; v_call: TRBV6-5; j_call: TRBJ2-5
cdr3_aa: CASSAGADYGYTF; cdr3_nt: TGTGCCAGCAGTGCAGGGGCCGACTATGGCTACACCTTC; clone_size: few; d_call: NA; v_call: TRBV25-1; j_call: TRBJ1-2
cdr3_aa: CASSSWDRGLYEQYF; cdr3_nt: TGTGCCAGCAGCTCCTGGGACAGGGGGCTCTACGAGCAGTACTTC; clone_size: NA; d_call: TRBD1; v_call: TRBV7-9; j_call: TRBJ2-7
cdr3_aa: CASSRRDSLEAFF; cdr3_nt: TGTGCCAGCAGTCGCCGGGACAGTTTAGAAGCTTTCTTT; clone_size: NA; d_call: TRBD1; v_call: TRBV27; j_call: TRBJ1-1
cdr3_aa: CASRIPGLAGVAKTQYF; cdr3_nt: TGTGCCAGCAGGATACCGGGACTAGCGGGAGTAGCCAAGACCCAGTACTTC; clone_size: NA; d_call: TRBD2; v_call: TRBV2; j_call: TRBJ2-5
cdr3_aa: CASSQHPSGRINYGYTF; cdr3_nt: TGCGCCAGCAGCCAACACCCCTCCGGGAGGATAAACTATGGCTACACCTTC; clone_size: NA; d_call: NA; v_call: TRBV4-1; j_call: TRBJ1-2
cdr3_aa: CASSGPSGNQETQYF; cdr3_nt: TGTGCCAGCAGTGGACCTAGCGGGAACCAAGAGACCCAGTACTTC; clone_size: NA; d_call: TRBD2; v_call: TRBV2; j_call: TRBJ2-5
cdr3_aa: CASSLRTTSTGELFF; cdr3_nt: TGCGCCAGCAGCCTTCGAACCACTTCCACCGGGGAGCTGTTTTTT; clone_size: NA; d_call: NA; v_call: TRBV4-3; j_call: TRBJ2-2
cdr3_aa: CASSVQGYEQYF; cdr3_nt: TGTGCCAGCAGTGTGCAGGGATACGAGCAGTACTTC; clone_size: NA; d_call: NA; v_call: TRBV6-1; j_call: TRBJ2-7
cdr3_aa: CASSWTTGRGYTF; cdr3_nt: TGTGCCAGCAGCTGGACAACAGGGCGGGGCTACACCTTC; clone_size: NA; d_call: NA; v_call: TRBV7-9; j_call: TRBJ1-2
cdr3_aa: CASSRVSGSSRTEAFF; cdr3_nt: TGTGCCAGCAGCCGGGTATCCGGGTCGTCGAGGACTGAAGCTTTCTTT; clone_size: NA; d_call: NA; v_call: TRBV7-7; j_call: TRBJ1-1
cdr3_aa: CASSLGDFPRRGYTF; cdr3_nt: TGTGCCAGCAGCTTAGGGGACTTTCCCCGGCGTGGCTACACCTTC; clone_size: NA; d_call: NA; v_call: TRBV7-9; j_call: TRBJ1-2
cdr3_aa: CASKANGRAGGNEQFF; cdr3_nt: TGTGCCAGCAAGGCGAACGGGAGGGCCGGGGGCAATGAGCAGTTCTTC; clone_size: NA; d_call: TRBD2; v_call: TRBV28; j_call: TRBJ2-1
cdr3_aa: CASSPQGPYEQYF; cdr3_nt: TGTGCCAGCAGTCCACAGGGGCCCTACGAGCAGTACTTC; clone_size: NA; d_call: TRBD1; v_call: TRBV27; j_call: TRBJ2-7
cdr3_aa: CASSLAGTDTGELFF; cdr3_nt: TGCGCCAGCAGCTTGGCCGGGACAGACACCGGGGAGCTGTTTTTT; clone_size: NA; d_call: TRBD1; v_call: TRBV5-1; j_call: TRBJ2-2
cdr3_aa: CASSLAGDSYGYTF; cdr3_nt: TGTGCCAGCAGCTTAGCGGGGGACAGCTATGGCTACACCTTC; clone_size: NA; d_call: TRBD1; v_call: TRBV11-1; j_call: TRBJ1-2
cdr3_aa: CASSQDGGVGTSDTDTQYF; cdr3_nt: TGTGCCAGCAGCCAAGATGGGGGCGTCGGGACTAGCGACACAGATACGCAGTATTTT; clone_size: once; d_call: TRBD2; v_call: TRBV4-2; j_call: TRBJ2-3